The 15 T cell receptor beta chains below were found in one sample sequenced in a study of technical replicates of blood from a few donors. Assay: immunoSEQ multiplex PCR; the TCRdb copy retains only in-frame clones and omits some. Of 79,000 or so clones detected, around 90% appear once; the ten largest clones hold roughly 0.37%. Source material: T cells isolated from PBMCs. These receptors were taken from a human donor in good health.

The V and J genes are TRBV28 and TRBJ1-4, with TRBD1 matching 7 bases. The CDR3 has 13 amino acids. V lost 7 bases and J lost 6; bases outside the gene matches: 5. Looked up from germline, CDR1 is MDHEN and CDR2 is SYDVKM. CDR3 residues: CASKIQGDEKLFF. Written as DNA, the CDR3 is TGTGCCAGCAAAATCCAGGGGGATGAAAAACTGTTTTTT.

This chain uses TRBV6-5 with TRBJ1-1; 11 nucleotides align to TRBD1. Trimming took 6 bases from V and 2 from J; bases not matched to a gene: 5. The CDR3 extends over 15 amino acids. Germline values: CDR1 MNHEY, CDR2 SVGAGI. For the CDR3, the DNA is TGTGCCAGCAGAACCGGGACAGGGGGTAACACTGAAGCTTTCTTT. It codes for CASRTGTGGNTEAFF.

This rearrangement joins TRBV10-3 to TRBJ2-7; weak D call: TRBD1 (6 bases). The V end lost 0 bases, the J end lost 3 bases, and 15 bases lay between the germline ends. The CDR3 extends over 16 amino acids. CDR1 is ENHRY and CDR2 is SYGVKD in the germline V gene. CDR3: CAISESMGARDYEQYF. The CDR3 DNA is TGTGCCATCAGTGAGTCAATGGGGGCAAGGGACTACGAGCAGTACTTC.

The gene calls are TRBV27 and TRBJ2-1, with TRBD1 as a possible D gene (5 bases). The CDR3 has 12 residues. The V gene's germline CDR1 is MNHEY and CDR2 SMNVEV (reference sequence). The V and J ends lost 5 bases and 9 bases respectively, with 11 bases between them. The CDR3 sequence is CASSLGVGEQFF. The CDR3 nucleotides are TGTGCCAGCAGTCTAGGGGTAGGTGAGCAGTTCTTC.

The rearrangement uses TRBV29-1 and TRBJ2-2, with TRBD2 matching over 10 bases. The CDR3 is made up of 18 amino acids. Germline CDR1 SQVTM, CDR2 ANQGSEA. V lost 2 bases and J lost 8; bases outside the gene matches: 17. The CDR3 here is CSVERRDPSGGYLGELFF. CDR3 nucleotide sequence: TGCAGCGTTGAACGCAGGGATCCTAGCGGGGGATACTTAGGGGAGCTGTTTTTT.

The chain uses TRBV4-1 and TRBJ1-1; 8 nucleotides agree with TRBD1. In germline, CDR1 is MGHRA, CDR2 YSYEKL. With V trimmed by 3 bases and J by 7 bases, 7 bases remained unmatched. The CDR3 length is 14 residues. The CDR3 nucleotides are TGCGCCAGCAGCCAGGGCGACAGGGGCTTTGAAGCTTTCTTT. This translates into CASSQGDRGFEAFF.

In this sample, this clone turned up once. The chain is built from TRBV6-4 and TRBJ2-1, with TRBD2 as a possible D gene (5 bases). Per the germline V gene, CDR1 is MRHNA and CDR2 is SNTAGT. This CDR3 spans 14 amino acids. V was pared by 4 bases and J by 1 base, with 8 bases between. The CDR3 coding sequence is TGTGCCAGCAGTGCAACTAGGTCCTACAATGAGCAGTTCTTC. The encoded protein is CASSATRSYNEQFF.

The chain carries TRBV2 and TRBJ2-7; 9 bases map to TRBD1. Germline V CDR1 and CDR2: SNHLY, FYNNEI. The CDR3 spans 12 residues. The V and J ends lost 6 bases and 3 bases, in that order; junction bases with no gene match: 0. In nucleotides, the CDR3 is TGTGCCAGCAGGACAGGGGGCTACGAGCAGTACTTC. This gives the protein CASRTGGYEQYF.

This clone was observed a few times. This chain links TRBV5-1 with TRBJ1-3, with D maybe TRBD1 (6 bases). V was pared by 4 bases and J by 0 bases, with 14 bases between. The germline V gene encodes CDR1 SGHRS and CDR2 YFSETQ. The CDR3 has 16 amino acids. The CDR3, as DNA: TGCGCCAGCAGCATACTGGACAGTATCTCTGGAAACACCATATATTTT. Protein sequence: CASSILDSISGNTIYF.

The V gene is TRBV4-3, the J gene TRBJ1-2, with a weak D call TRBD1 (6 bases). Germline lookup yields CDR1 LGHNA and CDR2 YSLEER. V lost 4 bases, J lost 8 bases, and 20 bases lay in between. The CDR3 runs to 15 residues. CDR3 bases: TGCGCCAGCAGCCTCACGATCGCAGGGGAGTACGGCTACACCTTC. Amino acid sequence: CASSLTIAGEYGYTF.

The chain links TRBV2 to TRBJ1-1; D is unclear. CDR3 length: 11 amino acids. The germline gives CDR1 SNHLY, CDR2 FYNNEI. V dropped 3 bases and J dropped 5 bases, with 4 bases sitting between them. CDR3 region: CASSDGTEAFF. In DNA form, the CDR3 reads TGTGCCAGCAGTGACGGGACTGAAGCTTTCTTT.

V usage is TRBV28 and J usage is TRBJ1-3; unclear D gene. CDR3 size: 15 residues. The V gene lost 5 bases and the J gene lost 0 bases, with 11 bases spanning the gap. Germline V gene data show CDR1 as MDHEN and CDR2 as SYDVKM. The CDR3 sequence is CASSPNGISGNTIYF. Here the CDR3 DNA reads TGTGCCAGCAGTCCGAACGGGATCTCTGGAAACACCATATATTTT.

The rearrangement uses TRBV19 and TRBJ1-2; no clear D. V lost 11 bases and J lost 3, with 10 bases in between. The CDR3 runs 11 residues. Germline V gene sequence: CDR1 LNHDA, CDR2 SQIVND (reference sequence). The CDR3 sequence is CASVFDYGYTF. Here the CDR3 DNA reads TGTGCCTCAGTCTTCGACTATGGCTACACCTTC.

The chain combines TRBV4-3 with TRBJ2-7; unclear D gene. In germline, CDR1 is LGHNA, CDR2 YSLEER. The V gene lost 1 base and the J gene lost 0 bases, with 7 bases spanning the gap. The CDR3 sequence is 14 residues long. The CDR3 is CASSQGSVSYEQYF. The CDR3, as DNA: TGCGCCAGCAGCCAAGGTTCGGTCTCCTACGAGCAGTACTTC.

This chain uses TRBV27 with TRBJ1-1; D may be TRBD1 (5 bases). Germline V gene lookup returns CDR1 MNHEY and CDR2 SMNVEV (reference sequence). CDR3 size: 14 residues. The ends were cut back, 5 bases at V and 8 bases at J, with 18 bases in the middle. The CDR3 spells CASSPLGGRGEAFF. CDR3 coding DNA: TGTGCCAGCAGTCCATTGGGGGGGAGAGGGGAAGCTTTCTTT.